This TCR beta chain was recorded in a study of T cell repertoires and HLA-DP antigens. Study-level background: In vitro CD4+ alloreactivity was against HeLa-presented HLA-DP.

Study-wide points: Naive and memory CD4+ cells were analysed together, not apart. Clones undetected before culture averaged 36.3% against one allele and 50% to 55% against the other.

Comments on this clone: What it binds is not known.

The CDR3 extends over 16 amino acids. Germline V gene sequence: CDR1 LGHNA, CDR2 YNFKEQ. V lost 4 bases to trimming and J lost 4 bases, with 17 bases between them. Amplification used primers for 54 TRBV and 13 TRBJ segments. This table comes from immunoSEQ multiplex PCR, and its TCRdb copy is limited to in-frame clones, with some not included. The sample has more than 90,000 clones, around 93% seen once. The TCR sequence derives from a woman under 30 in good health and CMV-seronegative. V usage is TRBV4-2 and J usage is TRBJ1-3; a weak D match, TRBD1 (5 bases). The sequenced material came from CD4+ T cells from PBMCs. The CDR3, as DNA: TGTGCCAGCAGCCGAAGTGTAGACAGAGGCGGAAACACCATATATTTT. Translating it yields CASSRSVDRGGNTIYF.